This entry lists 8 T cell receptor beta chains sequenced from one sample in a study of Graves' ophthalmopathy and Graves' hyperthyroidism. Scientists amplified the TCR beta CDR3 regions from RNA transcripts. Second-round multiplex PCR followed a first-round RT-PCR using HTBI primers. MiXCR, run by TCRdb on the multiplex PCR reads, gives a single entry per CDR3 protein. The sample has roughly 420,000 distinct CDR3 sequences, under 25% seen once; the top ten hold more than 2.5%. Sequencing was carried out using peripheral blood. The receptors derive from a woman aged 18-29 years with stable Graves' hyperthyroidism.

This clonotype was seen repeatedly, ten times or more. The rearrangement links TRBV20-1 to TRBJ1-2, with D maybe TRBD1 (5 bases). Germline CDR1 and CDR2: DFQATT and SNEGSKA (reference sequence). Between the trimmed V and J ends, which lost 5 bases and 12 bases, there was a span of 10 bases. This CDR3 spans 9 amino acids. Written as DNA, the CDR3 is TGCAGTGCTGCCCCAGGGAACACCTTC. Amino acids: CSAAPGNTF.

This clonotype was recorded at least ten times. The rearrangement links TRBV4-2 to TRBJ1-5; perhaps TRBD1 as D (6 bases). The CDR3 is made up of 15 amino acids. From germline, CDR1 is LGHNA and CDR2 YNFKEQ. Trimming pared 4 bases from V and 2 bases from J, leaving 12 bases between. The CDR3 protein is CASSRTVVGNQPQHF. CDR3 sequence (DNA): TGTGCCAGCAGCCGGACAGTCGTCGGCAATCAGCCCCAGCATTTT.

This clonotype was found many times. This chain connects TRBV5-5 to TRBJ2-7; 8 nucleotides match TRBD2. This CDR3 is 16 amino acids long. The V gene's germline CDR1 is SGHKS and CDR2 YYEKEE (reference sequence). V lost 0 bases to trimming and J lost 5 bases; unmatched junction nucleotides: 10. CDR3 sequence reads: CASSLALSGRIHEQYF. DNA of the CDR3: TGTGCCAGCAGCTTGGCCCTCAGCGGGAGAATCCACGAGCAGTACTTC.

This clonotype was recorded many times. The chain links TRBV28 to TRBJ1-1; D gene ambiguous. V was trimmed by 6 bases and J by 1 base, leaving 12 bases between them. Germline V gene lookup returns CDR1 MDHEN and CDR2 SYDVKM. CDR3 length: 14 residues. This CDR3 is CASSYLAENTEAFF. The CDR3 DNA follows: TGTGCCAGCAGCTATCTGGCGGAGAACACTGAAGCTTTCTTT.

This clonotype was observed many times. The rearrangement uses TRBV7-2 and TRBJ2-7, with 12 nucleotides matching TRBD1. This CDR3 contains 18 residues. The germline V gene has CDR1 SGHTA and CDR2 FQGNSA. Unmatched junction bases numbered 11, after V lost 5 bases and J lost 0 bases. The CDR3 DNA sequence: TGTGCCAGCAGCCCTGGGGGACAGGGGGCGAGGAGCTCCTACGAGCAGTACTTC. It codes for CASSPGGQGARSSYEQYF.

There are a few counts of this clonotype. V usage is TRBV29-1 and J usage is TRBJ2-5, with 8 bases lining up with TRBD2. V shed 4 bases and J 4 bases; nucleotides not matched to a gene: 5. In germline, CDR1 is SQVTM, CDR2 ANQGSEA. The CDR3 has 13 amino acids. The CDR3 spells CSVALAVGETQYF. The CDR3 bases are TGCAGCGTTGCACTAGCGGTCGGAGAGACCCAGTACTTC.

V is TRBV7-2 and J is TRBJ1-2; 8 nucleotides match TRBD1. V dropped 4 bases and J dropped 5; count of bases not matched to a gene: 6. This CDR3 has 14 residues. Germline lookup yields CDR1 SGHTA and CDR2 FQGNSA. The CDR3 nucleotides are TGTGCCAGCAGCTCGGACAGGGATAGATATGGCTACACCTTC. Encoded protein: CASSSDRDRYGYTF.

This clonotype was seen a handful of times. The J gene is TRBJ1-1, the V gene TRBV3-1; D possibly corresponds to TRBD1 (5 bases). Germline CDR1 reads LGHDT; CDR2 reads YNNKEL (reference sequence). V was clipped by 2 bases and J by 1 base, with 8 bases between them. The CDR3 length is 14 residues. CDR3 sequence (DNA): TGTGCCAGCAGCCAACATGACAGGAACACTGAAGCTTTCTTT. As protein: CASSQHDRNTEAFF.